This T cell receptor beta chain was captured in a study of T cells after yellow fever vaccination. The CDR3 loop spans 18 amino acids. V lost 4 bases and J 6 bases, leaving 27 bases between the germline ends. Looked up from germline, CDR1 is SGDLS and CDR2 is YYNGEE. Using its own MiXCR run on the 5' RACE reads, TCRdb lists one record per CDR3 protein. Of roughly 45,000 distinct CDR3 sequences listed, over 5.5% were seen once; the top ten hold more than 9%. This clonotype has only a few counts. Source: PBMCs, either bulk or a sorted T-cell subset (CD4+, CD8+, memory, or dextramer-sorted; not recorded which), taken 45 days after the yellow fever booster vaccination. The chain joins TRBV9 to TRBJ2-3; D is perhaps TRBD2 (6 bases). This sequence was found in a man aged 25 to 45 who received the YFV17D yellow fever vaccine. The CDR3, as DNA: TGTGCCAGCAGCCTATCCCCGGGAAGGCTAGCGTCGGCGGATACGCAGTATTTT. Translating it yields CASSLSPGRLASADTQYF.